A single sample is the source of the 13 T cell receptor beta chains below, sequenced in a study of blood T cells in healthy people across ages (dated by TCRdb to the mid-2010s). The library was obtained by 5' RACE. Data came from an Illumina HiSeq 2500. A second PCR of about 7 to 12 cycles was performed with a sample-barcoded 5' primer and a J-beta primer mix. TCRdb reprocessed the public reads (quality trimming at Q25 with fastp, clone calling with MiXCR) and kept in-frame beta chains. Here each entry gathers all rows of one CDR3 protein and keeps the most common genes and DNA. A total of 890,000 or so distinct CDR3 sequences appear in this sample, 62% of them only once. The top ten constitute 25% to 30% of the sample. Sequencing was performed on blood. The receptor set was obtained from a man younger than 40 in good health.

The chain joins TRBV10-3 to TRBJ2-4; 10 bases are a match to TRBD1. The J call may be incorrect, as the DNA end agrees better with TRBJ2-7. Germline-derived CDR1 and CDR2 are ENHRY and SYGVKD. The CDR3 has 14 residues. The CDR3 sequence is CAISPGQGYHEQYF. DNA for the CDR3: TGTGCCATCAGTCCGGGACAGGGGTATCACGAGCAGTACTTC.

The CDR3 loop reads CASSQGVPEAFF. In DNA form, the CDR3 reads TGTGCCAGCAGCCAGGGAGTCCCTGAAGCTTTCTTT. V gene TRBV7-9 combines with J gene TRBJ1-1; a possible D gene is TRBD1 (5 bases). The CDR3 sequence is 12 residues long. Germline CDR1 reads SEHNR; CDR2 reads FQNEAQ (reference sequence). V was pared by 5 bases and J by 6 bases, with 10 bases between.

The genes are TRBV6-2 or TRBV6-3 and TRBJ2-1, with a possible D match to TRBD2 (7 bases). The V end lost 7 bases, the J end lost 0 bases, and 13 bases lay between the germline ends. The CDR3 is made up of 15 amino acids. Germline CDR1 and CDR2: MNHEY and SVGEGT. The CDR3, as DNA: TGTGCCAGCATTTGGAGGGGGGGCTCCTACAATGAGCAGTTCTTC. It encodes CASIWRGGSYNEQFF.

This clonotype has only one observation. The chain carries TRBV20-1 and TRBJ2-4; the D gene is possibly TRBD2 (6 bases). The CDR3 spans 20 residues. Germline V gene lookup returns CDR1 DFQATT and CDR2 SNEGSKA (reference sequence). With 3 bases removed from V and 0 bases from J, the gap between germline ends came to 27 bases. The CDR3 DNA sequence: TGCAGTGCTAGGATAGTCGACACCCGGGGGAGCCTGGTAGCCAAAAACATTCAGTACTTC. Its translation is CSARIVDTRGSLVAKNIQYF.

This clonotype was counted ten times or more. The genes are TRBV30 and TRBJ2-3; D is perhaps TRBD1 (5 bases). The V end was cut by 6 bases, the J end by 5 bases, with 21 bases between. The CDR3 has 15 amino acids. CDR1 and CDR2 (germline): GTSNPN, SVGIG (reference sequence). The CDR3 protein is CACPPSGPSGDTQYF. As DNA, the CDR3 is TGTGCCTGCCCTCCTTCAGGGCCCTCGGGAGATACGCAGTATTTT. Based on the CDR3 plus reference TRBV30 and TRBJ2-3, the full variable domain is SQTIHQWPATLVQPVGSPLSLECTVEGTSNPNLYWYRQAAGRGLQLLFYSVGIGQISSEVPQNLSASRPQDRQFILSSKKLLLSDSGFYLCACPPSGPSGDTQYFGPGTRLTVL.

The V gene is TRBV3-1, the J gene TRBJ2-7; D ambiguous. V lost 0 bases, J lost 3 bases, and 6 bases lay in between. The germline V gene encodes CDR1 LGHDT and CDR2 YNNKEL (reference sequence). The CDR3 length is 13 residues. CDR3 sequence reads: CASSQDSDYEQYF. In DNA, the CDR3 is TGTGCCAGCAGCCAAGACAGTGACTACGAGCAGTACTTC.

Remarks on this clonotype: One junction end disagrees with the germline gene, perhaps due to a read error. The V call is TRBV7-7, the J call TRBJ2-7; TRBD1 aligns across 7 bases. The DNA end is a closer match to TRBJ2-5, so the J assignment may be wrong. The CDR3 spans 14 residues. The germline V gene has CDR1 SSHAT and CDR2 FNYEAQ (reference sequence). CDR3 amino acids: CASSSNRGAETQYF. The CDR3 bases are TGTGCTAGCAGCTCCAACAGGGGTGCAGAGACCCAGTACTTC.

Notes on this clonotype: An end of the junction does not agree with germline; a read error may underlie this. CDR3 sequence reads: CASSTGGSYNEQFF. The CDR3 region has the DNA TGTGCCAGCTCAACAGGGGGGTCCTACAATGAGCAGTTCTTT. The chain joins TRBV27 to TRBJ2-1; 8 nucleotides agree with TRBD1. The CDR3 runs 14 residues. Germline V gives CDR1 MNHEY, CDR2 SMNVEV (reference sequence).

The V gene is TRBV6-1, the J gene TRBJ2-3; D may be TRBD2 (6 bases). Germline V gives CDR1 MNHNS, CDR2 SASEGT. There are 14 residues in the CDR3. Trimming removed 3 bases from V and 4 bases from J, with 11 bases in between. CDR3 residues: CASSETRSADTQYF. Here the CDR3 DNA reads TGTGCCAGCAGTGAGACTAGATCTGCAGATACGCAGTATTTT.

A note on this clonotype: Given a much more abundant clone one base away, this may be a read error. The chain carries TRBV12-3 or TRBV12-4 and TRBJ1-2, with TRBD1 matching over 7 bases. This CDR3 contains 14 residues. The trim removed 7 bases at V and 4 bases at J, leaving 9 bases unmatched. CDR3 region: CASNPNQGVYGYTF. CDR3 DNA: TGTGCCAGCAACCCTAACCAGGGGGTCTATGGCTACACCTTC.

The gene calls are TRBV6-2 or TRBV6-3 and TRBJ2-7, with unresolved D. The CDR3 spans 16 residues. Germline assignment: CDR1 MNHEY and CDR2 SVGEGT. V gave up 0 bases and J gave up 2 bases, with 14 bases separating them. The CDR3 nucleotides are TGTGCCAGCAGTTACTCGAGATTAGACGGAGCCTACGAGCAGTACTTC. It yields the protein CASSYSRLDGAYEQYF.

The chain employs TRBV12-3 or TRBV12-4 and TRBJ1-5; D is unresolved. This CDR3 region has 14 residues. The V gene lost 5 bases and the J gene lost 7 bases, with 15 bases spanning the gap. The CDR3 nucleotides are TGTGCCAGCAGTAGGGCAGGCGGGGAGCAGCCCCAGCATTTT. The encoded protein is CASSRAGGEQPQHF.

This clonotype has only a few counts. The chain links TRBV20-1 to TRBJ2-3; 11 positions match TRBD2. CDR1 and CDR2 (germline): DFQATT, SNEGSKA (reference sequence). CDR3 length equals 13 residues. The J segment lost 7 bases and the V segment lost 3 bases, leaving 3 bases of the junction unmatched. The CDR3 loop is CSASLAGGYTQYF. The CDR3 coding sequence is TGCAGTGCTAGCCTAGCGGGGGGTTATACGCAGTATTTT.